This T cell receptor (beta chain) emerged from a study of cytotoxic CD8 clonotypes in ibrutinib-treated CLL. Overall study context: Some 25 partial and 2 complete responses; at median roughly 70 months, 14 remitted, some 12 progressed.

V was cut by 3 bases and J by 6 bases, with 14 bases left in between. CDR1 and CDR2 (germline): KGHSH, LQKENI. The CDR3 contains 14 residues. TCR beta libraries used about 2 micrograms of genomic DNA from cryopreserved PBMCs. Libraries were prepared by immunoSEQ multiplex PCR; TCRdb keeps only in-frame clonotypes and omits some of them. The sample consists of more than 200,000 clones, 70% of them appearing once. The sample holds one count of this clone. The receptor was derived from a human donor with chronic lymphocytic leukemia. J is TRBJ1-2 and V is TRBV18; D is perhaps TRBD1 (6 bases). The source was PBMCs, collected after 12 months of ibrutinib treatment. The CDR3 DNA reads as TGTGCCAGCTCACCGGGCCGGGGGGCTGATGGCTACACCTTC. Translating gives CASSPGRGADGYTF.